The 13 T cell receptor beta chains below all came from one sample that was sequenced in a study of early T cells in non-severe SARS-CoV-2 infection. TCRdb re-called the 5' RACE reads through MiXCR, storing one row per CDR3 protein. The table lists roughly 100,000 distinct CDR3 sequences, around 14% of them singletons. Sample: whole blood. Every receptor here comes from an adult who was a healthcare worker with PCR-confirmed SARS-CoV-2 infection or an uninfected control (not recorded which).

The CDR3: CASISIQGDTEAFF. The DNA of the CDR3 is TGTGCCAGCATTTCTATACAGGGGGACACTGAAGCTTTCTTT. The chain joins TRBV7-2 to TRBJ1-1, with 8 nucleotides matching TRBD1. Germline V CDR1 and CDR2: SGHTA, FQGNSA. The CDR3 is made up of 14 amino acids. V shed 7 bases and J 3 bases; nucleotides not matched to a gene: 7.

The V call is TRBV3-1, the J call TRBJ2-7; D is unclear. Germline V gene data show CDR1 as LGHDT and CDR2 as YNNKEL (reference sequence). Trimming cost V 0 bases and J 9 bases, with 9 bases left between them. This CDR3 has 12 amino acids. The CDR3 protein is CASSQEGWLQYF. CDR3 nucleotide sequence: TGTGCCAGCAGCCAAGAGGGGTGGTTGCAGTACTTC.

The rearrangement joins TRBV6-1 to TRBJ1-5; 7 bases are a match to TRBD1. This CDR3 spans 18 amino acids. The junction had 13 bases not matched to a gene; V was cut back by 3 bases and J by 2 bases. In germline, CDR1 is MNHNS, CDR2 SASEGT. The CDR3 bases are TGTGCCAGCAGTGAGGGAGTGGGACCAGGGACAGGCAATCAGCCCCAGCATTTT. This codes for CASSEGVGPGTGNQPQHF.

This clonotype was seen more than once but under ten times. The chain links TRBV20-1 to TRBJ1-1; no clear D. The CDR3 is made up of 11 amino acids. In germline, CDR1 is DFQATT, CDR2 SNEGSKA (reference sequence). The V end lost 6 bases, the J end lost 2 bases, and 7 bases lay between the germline ends. CDR3 protein: CSAIKNTEAFF. CDR3 coding DNA: TGCAGTGCCATAAAAAACACTGAAGCTTTCTTT.

In this sample, this clonotype turned up a few times. The DNA for the CDR3 is TGTGCCAGCAGCTTAGTAGGAAATAACTACGAGCAGTACTTC. Protein sequence: CASSLVGNNYEQYF. The rearrangement links TRBV7-9 to TRBJ2-7; no definite D call. CDR3 length: 14 amino acids. V was clipped by 1 base and J by 3 bases, with 10 bases between them. Germline values: CDR1 SEHNR, CDR2 FQNEAQ (reference sequence).

This clonotype was seen at least ten times. J is TRBJ2-1 and V is TRBV5-1; TRBD1 is a possible D gene (5 bases). The germline V gene has CDR1 SGHRS and CDR2 YFSETQ. The CDR3 length is 15 residues. V was pared by 0 bases and J by 2 bases, with 9 bases between. CDR3 residues: CASSLAAGPYNEQFF. CDR3 in DNA: TGCGCCAGCAGCTTGGCGGCAGGGCCCTACAATGAGCAGTTCTTC.

To note about this clonotype: Germline is not matched at one junction end, which may reflect a read error. The chain is built from TRBV11-3 and TRBJ1-1; no firm D call. Germline V CDR1 and CDR2: SGHNT, YENEEA. CDR3 size: 13 residues. This CDR3 reads CASSLKEGTEVFF. The CDR3 DNA is TGTGCCAGCAGCTTAAAGGAAGGCACTGAAGTTTTCTTT.

The chain recombines TRBV7-9 with TRBJ1-1, with a tentative D call TRBD1 (5 bases). V lost 8 bases, J lost 1 base, and 8 bases lay in between. Germline values: CDR1 SEHNR, CDR2 FQNEAQ (reference sequence). The CDR3 runs to 12 residues. In nucleotides, the CDR3 is TGTGCCAGCTCCGGGACGAACACTGAAGCTTTCTTT. It codes for CASSGTNTEAFF.

This clonotype was counted at least ten times. V gene TRBV5-4 combines with J gene TRBJ1-2; D uncertain. Trimming removed 3 bases at V and 2 bases at J, with 8 bases between. The CDR3 is 13 residues long. Germline V gene data show CDR1 as SGHNT and CDR2 as YYREEE (reference sequence). The CDR3 DNA is TGTGCCAGCAGCTCTGACGGCAACTATGGCTACACCTTC. It yields the protein CASSSDGNYGYTF. The whole variable domain, remainder taken from reference TRBV5-4 and TRBJ1-2, is ETGVTQSPTHLIKTRGQQVTLRCSSQSGHNTVSWYQQALGQGPQFIFQYYREEENGRGNFPPRFSGLQFPNYSSELNVNALELDDSALYLCASSSDGNYGYTFGSGTRLTVV.

The genes are TRBV9 and TRBJ2-1; D remains ambiguous. Germline V gene data show CDR1 as SGDLS and CDR2 as YYNGEE. The length of the CDR3 is 12 residues. Trimming shortened V by 0 bases and J by 11 bases, and 9 bases separated the two germline ends. The CDR3 here is CASSVDGMKQFF. Here the CDR3 DNA reads TGTGCCAGCAGCGTAGATGGGATGAAGCAGTTCTTC.

This clonotype was counted a few times. The J gene is TRBJ2-7, the V gene TRBV28; D is undetermined. Germline CDR1 and CDR2: MDHEN and SYDVKM. CDR3 length: 13 residues. The V end lost 3 bases, the J end lost 5 bases, and 11 bases lay between the germline ends. CDR3 loop: CASSLEGSHEQYF. CDR3 in DNA: TGTGCCAGCAGTTTGGAAGGGTCCCACGAGCAGTACTTC. The full variable domain, rest sourced from reference TRBV28 and TRBJ2-7, is DVKVTQSSRYLVKRTGEKVFLECVQDMDHENMFWYRQDPGLGLRLIYFSYDVKMKEKGDIPEGYSVSREKKERFSLILESASTNQTSMYLCASSLEGSHEQYFGPGTRLTVT.

This clonotype has only a few counts. CDR3 nucleotides: TGTGCCAGCAGCTACCCCCCCCTCACAGATACGCAGTATTTT. Protein product: CASSYPPLTDTQYF. The chain recombines TRBV9 with TRBJ2-3; the D is unclear. With 4 bases removed from V and 2 bases from J, the gap between germline ends came to 11 bases. The CDR3 runs to 14 residues. Germline values: CDR1 SGDLS, CDR2 YYNGEE.

This chain links TRBV28 with TRBJ2-7; D assignment may be TRBD1 or TRBD2 (5 bases each). The germline CDR1 and CDR2 sequences are MDHEN and SYDVKM. The CDR3 is made up of 14 amino acids. The V gene lost 3 bases and the J gene lost 3 bases, with 12 bases spanning the gap. CDR3 nucleotides: TGTGCCAGCAGTTTGCGGCTTGGGGGCTACGAGCAGTACTTC. This codes for CASSLRLGGYEQYF.